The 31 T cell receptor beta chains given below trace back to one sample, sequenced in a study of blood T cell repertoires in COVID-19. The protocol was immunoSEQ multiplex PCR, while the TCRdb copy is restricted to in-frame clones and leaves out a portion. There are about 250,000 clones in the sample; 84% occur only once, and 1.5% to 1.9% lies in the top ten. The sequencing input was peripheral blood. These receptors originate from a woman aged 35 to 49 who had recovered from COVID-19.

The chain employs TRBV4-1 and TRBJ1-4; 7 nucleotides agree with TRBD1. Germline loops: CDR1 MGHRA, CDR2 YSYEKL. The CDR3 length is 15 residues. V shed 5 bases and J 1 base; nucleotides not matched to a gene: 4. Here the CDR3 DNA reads TGCGCCAGCAGCTCCCGACAGGGAACTAATGAAAAACTGTTTTTT. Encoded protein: CASSSRQGTNEKLFF.

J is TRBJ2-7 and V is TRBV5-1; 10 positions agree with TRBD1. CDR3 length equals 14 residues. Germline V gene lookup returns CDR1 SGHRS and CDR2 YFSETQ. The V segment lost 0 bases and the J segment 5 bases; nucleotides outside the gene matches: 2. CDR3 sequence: CASSLGQGADEQYF. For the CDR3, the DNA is TGCGCCAGCAGCTTGGGACAGGGGGCCGACGAGCAGTACTTC.

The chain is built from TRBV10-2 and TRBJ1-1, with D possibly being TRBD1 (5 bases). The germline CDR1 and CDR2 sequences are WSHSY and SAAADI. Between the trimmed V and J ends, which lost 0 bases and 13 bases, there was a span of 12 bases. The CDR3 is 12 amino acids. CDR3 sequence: CASSESGATFFF. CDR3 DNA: TGCGCCAGCAGTGAGTCTGGGGCGACTTTTTTCTTT.

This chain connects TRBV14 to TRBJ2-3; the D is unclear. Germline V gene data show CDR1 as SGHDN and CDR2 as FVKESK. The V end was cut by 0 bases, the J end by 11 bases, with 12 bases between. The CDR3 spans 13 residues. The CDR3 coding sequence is TGTGCCAGCAGCCAAGATCGGGTGGCCCAGCAGTATTTT. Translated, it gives CASSQDRVAQQYF. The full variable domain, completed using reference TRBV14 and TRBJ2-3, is EAGVTQFPSHSVIEKGQTVTLRCDPISGHDNLYWYRRVMGKEIKFLLHFVKESKQDESGMPNNRFLAERTGGTYSTLKVQPAELEDSGVYFCASSQDRVAQQYFGPGTRLTVL.

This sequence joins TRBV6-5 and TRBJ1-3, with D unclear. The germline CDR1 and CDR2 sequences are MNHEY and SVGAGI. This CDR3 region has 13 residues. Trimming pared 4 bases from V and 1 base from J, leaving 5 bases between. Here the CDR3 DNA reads TGTGCCAGCAGTTTACGGTCTGGAAACACCATATATTTT. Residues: CASSLRSGNTIYF.

This CDR3 is CASSLMFSGANVLTF. The CDR3 DNA is TGTGCCAGCAGTCTTATGTTCTCTGGGGCCAACGTCCTGACTTTC. This rearrangement joins TRBV6-5 to TRBJ2-6, with D unresolved. V lost 5 bases and J lost 0, with 8 bases in between. In germline, CDR1 is MNHEY, CDR2 SVGAGI. The CDR3 has 15 amino acids.

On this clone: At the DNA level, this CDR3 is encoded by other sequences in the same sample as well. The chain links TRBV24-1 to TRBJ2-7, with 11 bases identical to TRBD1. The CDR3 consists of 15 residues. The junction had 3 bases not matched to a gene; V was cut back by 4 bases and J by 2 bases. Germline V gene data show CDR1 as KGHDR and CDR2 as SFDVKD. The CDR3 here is CATSDPGQGAYEQYF. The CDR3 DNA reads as TGTGCCACCAGTGACCCGGGACAGGGGGCCTACGAGCAGTACTTC.

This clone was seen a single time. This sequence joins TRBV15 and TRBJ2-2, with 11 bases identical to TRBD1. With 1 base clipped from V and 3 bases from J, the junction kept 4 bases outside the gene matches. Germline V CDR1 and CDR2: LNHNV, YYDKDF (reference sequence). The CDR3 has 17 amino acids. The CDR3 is CATSRGGDRGYTGELFF. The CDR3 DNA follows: TGTGCCACCAGCAGAGGCGGGGACAGGGGGTACACCGGGGAGCTGTTTTTT. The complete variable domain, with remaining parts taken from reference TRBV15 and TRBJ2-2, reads DAMVIQNPRYQVTQFGKPVTLSCSQTLNHNVMYWYQQKSSQAPKLLFHYYDKDFNNEADTPDNFQSRRPNTSFCFLDIRSPGLGDTAMYLCATSRGGDRGYTGELFFGEGSRLTVL.

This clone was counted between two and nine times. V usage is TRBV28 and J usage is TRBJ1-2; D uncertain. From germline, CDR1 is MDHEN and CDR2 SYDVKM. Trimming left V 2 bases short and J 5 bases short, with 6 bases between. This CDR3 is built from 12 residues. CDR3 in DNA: TGTGCCAGCAGTTTAAGCGTTTATGGCTACACCTTC. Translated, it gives CASSLSVYGYTF.

The CDR3 loop reads CASSQGSGPYYEQYF. DNA of the CDR3: TGTGCCAGCAGCCAAGGGTCTGGTCCCTACTACGAGCAGTACTTC. The rearrangement links TRBV3-1 (or the pseudogene TRBV3-2) to TRBJ2-7; D gene uncertain. The CDR3 contains 15 residues. Germline V gives CDR1 LGHDT, CDR2 YNNKEL (reference sequence). The V gene lost 1 base and the J gene lost 3 bases, with 13 bases spanning the gap.

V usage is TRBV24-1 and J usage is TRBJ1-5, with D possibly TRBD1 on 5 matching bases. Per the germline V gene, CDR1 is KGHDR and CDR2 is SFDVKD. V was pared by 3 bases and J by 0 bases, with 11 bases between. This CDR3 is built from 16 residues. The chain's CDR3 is CATSDPATDSNQPQHF. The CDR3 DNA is TGTGCCACCAGTGATCCCGCGACAGATAGCAATCAGCCCCAGCATTTT.

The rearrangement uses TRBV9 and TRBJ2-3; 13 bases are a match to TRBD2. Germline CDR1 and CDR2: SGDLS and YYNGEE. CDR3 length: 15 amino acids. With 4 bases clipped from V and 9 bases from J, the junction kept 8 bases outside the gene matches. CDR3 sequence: CASSLTSGGAGTQYF. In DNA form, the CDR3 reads TGTGCCAGCAGCCTCACTAGCGGGGGGGCGGGGACGCAGTATTTT.

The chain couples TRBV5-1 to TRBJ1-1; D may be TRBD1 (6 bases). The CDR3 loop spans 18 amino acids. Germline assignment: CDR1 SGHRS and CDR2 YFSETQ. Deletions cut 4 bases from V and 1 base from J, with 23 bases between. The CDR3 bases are TGCGCCAGCAGCCGGACCGGGACATCCTCCTGGGGGAACACTGAAGCTTTCTTT. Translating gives CASSRTGTSSWGNTEAFF.

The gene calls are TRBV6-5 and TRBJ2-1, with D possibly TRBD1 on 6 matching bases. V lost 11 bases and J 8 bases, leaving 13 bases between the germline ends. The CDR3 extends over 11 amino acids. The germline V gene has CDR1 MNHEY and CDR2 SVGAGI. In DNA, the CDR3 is TGTGCCTCGGTCAGGGGCCATGAGCAGTTCTTC. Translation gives CASVRGHEQFF.

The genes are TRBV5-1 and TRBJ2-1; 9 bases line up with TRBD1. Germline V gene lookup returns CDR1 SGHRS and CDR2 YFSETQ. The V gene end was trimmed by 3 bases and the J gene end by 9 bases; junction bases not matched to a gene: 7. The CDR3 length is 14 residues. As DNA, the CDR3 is TGCGCCAGCAGCTGGGGTGGACAGGGGAGTGAGCAGTTCTTC. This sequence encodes CASSWGGQGSEQFF.

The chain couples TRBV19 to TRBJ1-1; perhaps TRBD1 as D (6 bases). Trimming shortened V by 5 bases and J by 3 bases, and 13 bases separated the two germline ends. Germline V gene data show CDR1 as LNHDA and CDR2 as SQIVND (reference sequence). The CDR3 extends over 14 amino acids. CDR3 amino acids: CASSEGTRYTEAFF. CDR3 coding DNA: TGTGCCAGTAGTGAGGGGACAAGATACACTGAAGCTTTCTTT.

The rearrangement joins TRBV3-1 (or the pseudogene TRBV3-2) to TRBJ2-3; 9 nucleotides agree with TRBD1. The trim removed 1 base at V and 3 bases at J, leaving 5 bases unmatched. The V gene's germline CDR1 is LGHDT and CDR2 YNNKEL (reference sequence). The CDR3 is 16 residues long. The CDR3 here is CASSQAGTGSTDTQYF. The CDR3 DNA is TGTGCCAGCAGCCAAGCCGGGACAGGGTCGACAGATACGCAGTATTTT.

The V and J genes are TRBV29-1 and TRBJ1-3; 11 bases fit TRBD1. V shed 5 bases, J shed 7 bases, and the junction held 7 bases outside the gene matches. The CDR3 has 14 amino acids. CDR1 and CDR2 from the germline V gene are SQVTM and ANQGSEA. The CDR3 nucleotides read TGCAGCGTTACCGGGACAGGGGGTCTGAACACCATATATTTT. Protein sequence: CSVTGTGGLNTIYF.

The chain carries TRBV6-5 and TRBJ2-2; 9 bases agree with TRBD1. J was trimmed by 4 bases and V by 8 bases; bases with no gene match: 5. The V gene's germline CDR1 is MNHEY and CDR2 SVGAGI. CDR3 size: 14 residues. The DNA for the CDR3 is TGTGCCAGCGCTAGACAGGGGGTCACCGGGGAGCTGTTTTTT. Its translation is CASARQGVTGELFF.

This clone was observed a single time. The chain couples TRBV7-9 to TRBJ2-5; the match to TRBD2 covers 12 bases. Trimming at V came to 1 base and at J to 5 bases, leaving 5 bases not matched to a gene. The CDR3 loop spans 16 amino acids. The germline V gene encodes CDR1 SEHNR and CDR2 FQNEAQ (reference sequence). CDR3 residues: CASSLVLAGGQETQYF. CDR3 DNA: TGTGCCAGCAGCTTAGTACTAGCGGGGGGCCAGGAGACCCAGTACTTC.

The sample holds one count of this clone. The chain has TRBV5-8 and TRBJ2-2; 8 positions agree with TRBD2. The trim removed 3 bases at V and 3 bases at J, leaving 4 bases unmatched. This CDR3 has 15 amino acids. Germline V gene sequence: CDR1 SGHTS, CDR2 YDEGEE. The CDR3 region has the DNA TGTGCCAGCAGCTCTGGGACTAGATACACCGGGGAGCTGTTTTTT. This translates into CASSSGTRYTGELFF. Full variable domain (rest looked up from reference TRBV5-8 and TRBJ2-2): EAGVTQSPTHLIKTRGQQATLRCSPISGHTSVYWYQQALGLGLQFLLWYDEGEERNRGNFPPRFSGRQFPNYSSELNVNALELEDSALYLCASSSGTRYTGELFFGEGSRLTVL.

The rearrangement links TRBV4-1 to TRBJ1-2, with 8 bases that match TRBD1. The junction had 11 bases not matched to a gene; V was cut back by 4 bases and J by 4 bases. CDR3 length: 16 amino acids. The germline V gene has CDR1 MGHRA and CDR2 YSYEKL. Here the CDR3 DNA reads TGCGCCAGCAGCCCTAGCATCCAGGGGGCGGTCTATGGCTACACCTTC. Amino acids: CASSPSIQGAVYGYTF.

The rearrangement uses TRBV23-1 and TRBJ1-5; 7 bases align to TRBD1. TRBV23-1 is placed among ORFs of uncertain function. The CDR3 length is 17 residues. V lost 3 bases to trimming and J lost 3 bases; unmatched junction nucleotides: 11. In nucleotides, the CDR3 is TGCGCCAGCAGTCATCTTGGGACAGTAGGGAACAATCAGCCCCAGCATTTT. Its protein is CASSHLGTVGNNQPQHF.

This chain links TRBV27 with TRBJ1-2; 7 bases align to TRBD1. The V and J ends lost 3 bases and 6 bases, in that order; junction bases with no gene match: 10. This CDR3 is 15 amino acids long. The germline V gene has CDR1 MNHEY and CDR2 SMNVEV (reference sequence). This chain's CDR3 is CASSFVQGLIDGYTF. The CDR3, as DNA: TGTGCCAGCAGTTTCGTACAGGGGTTAATAGATGGCTACACCTTC.

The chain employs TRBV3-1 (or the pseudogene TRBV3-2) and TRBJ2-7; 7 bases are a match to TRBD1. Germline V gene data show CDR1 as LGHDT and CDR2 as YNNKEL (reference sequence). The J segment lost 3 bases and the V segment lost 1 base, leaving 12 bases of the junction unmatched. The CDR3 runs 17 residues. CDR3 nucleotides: TGTGCCAGCAGCCAAGGATCAACGTGGGACAGCTACTACGAGCAGTACTTC. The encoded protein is CASSQGSTWDSYYEQYF.

This CDR3 is CAWSPTTVPGNTIYF. CDR3 DNA: TGTGCCTGGAGTCCCACGACAGTACCTGGAAACACCATATATTTT. The chain employs TRBV30 and TRBJ1-3; maybe TRBD1 (5 bases). Per germline, CDR1 GTSNPN and CDR2 SVGIG (reference sequence). V was shortened by 2 bases and J by 2 bases, with 13 bases between the two germline ends. The CDR3 has 15 residues.

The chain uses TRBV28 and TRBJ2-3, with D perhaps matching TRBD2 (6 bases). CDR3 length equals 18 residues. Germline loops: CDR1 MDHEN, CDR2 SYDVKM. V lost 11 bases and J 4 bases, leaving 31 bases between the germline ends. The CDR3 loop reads CAAGPSPGTSRLADTQYF. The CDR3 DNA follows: TGTGCCGCCGGGCCCTCCCCCGGGACTTCTAGGTTAGCAGATACGCAGTATTTT.

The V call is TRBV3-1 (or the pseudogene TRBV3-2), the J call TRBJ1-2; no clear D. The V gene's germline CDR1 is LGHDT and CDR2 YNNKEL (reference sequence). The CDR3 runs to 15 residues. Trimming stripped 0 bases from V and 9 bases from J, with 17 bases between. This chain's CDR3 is CASSQDFTAGHSYTF. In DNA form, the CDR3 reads TGTGCCAGCAGCCAAGATTTCACAGCAGGTCATAGCTACACCTTC.

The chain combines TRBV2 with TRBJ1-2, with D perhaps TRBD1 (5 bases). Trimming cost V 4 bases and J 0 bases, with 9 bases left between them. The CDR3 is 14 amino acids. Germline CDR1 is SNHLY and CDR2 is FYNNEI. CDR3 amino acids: CASSAGPSNYGYTF. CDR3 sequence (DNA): TGTGCCAGCAGTGCAGGGCCCTCTAACTATGGCTACACCTTC.

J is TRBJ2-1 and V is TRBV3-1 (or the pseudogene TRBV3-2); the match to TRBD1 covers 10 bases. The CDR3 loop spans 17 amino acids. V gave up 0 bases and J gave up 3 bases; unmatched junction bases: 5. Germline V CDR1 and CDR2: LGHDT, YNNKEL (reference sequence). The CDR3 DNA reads TGTGCCAGCAGCCAAGAGGTTAGGACAGGGGGCTACAATGAGCAGTTCTTC. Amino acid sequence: CASSQEVRTGGYNEQFF.

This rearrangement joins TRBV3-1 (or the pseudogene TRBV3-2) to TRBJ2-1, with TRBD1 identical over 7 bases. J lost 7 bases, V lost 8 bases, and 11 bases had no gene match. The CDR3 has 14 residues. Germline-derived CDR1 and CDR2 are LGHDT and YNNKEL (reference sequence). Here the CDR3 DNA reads TGTGCCAGCGGAAGGGGACAGCCACAAAATGAGCAGTTCTTC. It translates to CASGRGQPQNEQFF.